What follows are 25 T cell receptor beta chains derived from one specimen sequenced in a study of tumour-infiltrating T cells in Burkitt lymphoma. Produced via immunoSEQ multiplex PCR; TCRdb's table is partial and in-frame only. The data contain tens of thousands of clones, 30% to 40% of them singletons. The source material was tumor tissue. All receptors come from a human donor with Burkitt lymphoma.

This chain uses TRBV5-1 with TRBJ2-1, with 7 bases fitting TRBD1. The CDR3 length is 15 residues. V trimming: 0 bases; J trimming: 6 bases; junction bases outside the gene matches: 6. Per germline, CDR1 SGHRS and CDR2 YFSETQ. The CDR3 sequence is CASSLGDTGANEQFF. The CDR3 nucleotides are TGCGCCAGCAGCTTGGGGGACACAGGGGCCAATGAGCAGTTCTTC.

This rearrangement joins TRBV9 to TRBJ1-4; possible D gene TRBD1, 6 bases. The V gene lost 3 bases and the J gene lost 8 bases, with 17 bases spanning the gap. CDR1 is SGDLS and CDR2 is YYNGEE in the germline V gene. The CDR3 extends over 15 amino acids. CDR3: CASSAYRVLREKLFF. CDR3 sequence (DNA): TGTGCCAGCAGCGCATACAGGGTATTGAGAGAAAAACTGTTTTTT.

J is TRBJ1-1 and V is TRBV5-1, with D perhaps TRBD1 (5 bases). There are 15 residues in the CDR3. CDR1 and CDR2 (germline): SGHRS, YFSETQ. Trimming shortened V by 2 bases and J by 4 bases, and 15 bases separated the two germline ends. Here the CDR3 DNA reads TGCGCCAGCAGCTTCCTCCAGGGTTCCCCCACTGAAGCTTTCTTT. Protein product: CASSFLQGSPTEAFF. Looking up the rest from reference TRBV5-1 and TRBJ1-1 gives the full variable domain: KAGVTQTPRYLIKTRGQQVTLSCSPISGHRSVSWYQQTPGQGLQFLFEYFSETQRNKGNFPGRFSGRQFSNSRSEMNVSTLELGDSALYLCASSFLQGSPTEAFFGQGTRLTVV.

J is TRBJ2-7 and V is TRBV6-1, with 9 bases that match TRBD2. V shed 9 bases and J 1 base; nucleotides not matched to a gene: 7. The CDR3 is made up of 14 amino acids. Germline V gives CDR1 MNHNS, CDR2 SASEGT. CDR3 residues: CASLEAGGSYEQYF. DNA of the CDR3: TGTGCCAGTCTGGAAGCGGGGGGATCCTACGAGCAGTACTTC.

This clone showed up just a few times. V usage is TRBV5-1 and J usage is TRBJ2-5; D is perhaps TRBD2 (6 bases). CDR1 is SGHRS and CDR2 is YFSETQ in the germline V gene. The CDR3 length is 13 residues. Trimming took off 4 bases at V and 2 bases at J, with 9 bases between the two ends. CDR3 coding DNA: TGCGCCAGCAGCCCCGGGAGTCAAGAGACCCAGTACTTC. Translating it yields CASSPGSQETQYF.

This clone was seen only a few times. This chain connects TRBV5-6 to TRBJ1-5, with D possibly TRBD1 on 6 matching bases. V lost 5 bases and J 4 bases, leaving 16 bases between the germline ends. The CDR3 runs to 15 residues. Germline V lookup: CDR1 SGHDT, CDR2 YYEEEE. In DNA form, the CDR3 reads TGTGCCAGCAGTAAGAAGGGCAGGGGAAATCAGCCCCAGCATTTT. It is translated as CASSKKGRGNQPQHF.

The CDR3 DNA sequence: TGTGCCAGCAGCCGAGGGAACCCCGGGACTAGGATGTTAGACGAGCAGTACTTC. Translating it yields CASSRGNPGTRMLDEQYF. The gene calls are TRBV7-9 and TRBJ2-7; 8 nucleotides align to TRBD2. CDR1 is SEHNR and CDR2 is FQNEAQ in the germline V gene (reference sequence). The V segment lost 5 bases and the J segment 5 bases; nucleotides outside the gene matches: 20. This CDR3 is 18 amino acids long.

This clone has more than one count but fewer than ten. V and J are TRBV6-5 and TRBJ1-1; possible D gene TRBD1, 6 bases. Germline CDR1 MNHEY, CDR2 SVGAGI. The V and J ends lost 6 bases and 4 bases respectively, with 12 bases between them. The CDR3 loop spans 13 amino acids. The CDR3 spells CASSFTGPTEAFF. The CDR3 DNA sequence: TGTGCCAGCAGCTTCACAGGGCCCACTGAAGCTTTCTTT.

This clone has more than one count but fewer than ten. The rearrangement uses TRBV28 and TRBJ2-2, with 9 bases that match TRBD1. The CDR3 has 17 amino acids. The germline CDR1 and CDR2 sequences are MDHEN and SYDVKM. V gave up 7 bases and J gave up 7 bases; unmatched junction bases: 16. The CDR3 DNA follows: TGTGCCAGCACCCCACCCTCCGGACAGGGGAAAAGCGGGGAGCTGTTTTTT. Translated, it gives CASTPPSGQGKSGELFF.

V is TRBV7-2 and J is TRBJ2-7; possible D gene TRBD2, 6 bases. Germline lookup yields CDR1 SGHTA and CDR2 FQGNSA. The CDR3 runs 15 residues. V lost 0 bases to trimming and J lost 4 bases, with 13 bases between them. The CDR3 DNA reads as TGTGCCAGCAGCTTAGCGGGACCGGGAGTATACGAGCAGTACTTC. Its translation: CASSLAGPGVYEQYF.

V gene TRBV7-2 combines with J gene TRBJ1-1, with D perhaps TRBD1 (5 bases). Germline V gene sequence: CDR1 SGHTA, CDR2 FQGNSA. This CDR3 is built from 14 residues. Trimming left V 8 bases short and J 4 bases short, with 17 bases between. The CDR3 DNA reads TGTGCCAGCTGCCGTCGGGGGGGAAGCACTGAAGCTTTCTTT. Its protein product is CASCRRGGSTEAFF.

The chain recombines TRBV5-1 with TRBJ1-4; 8 nucleotides align to TRBD1. CDR3 length: 15 amino acids. Germline values: CDR1 SGHRS, CDR2 YFSETQ. The trim removed 1 base at V and 7 bases at J, leaving 6 bases unmatched. The CDR3 region has the DNA TGCGCCAGCAGCTTGTGGACAGGGCCAACTGAAAAACTGTTTTTT. As protein: CASSLWTGPTEKLFF.

V usage is TRBV10-3 and J usage is TRBJ1-1; D possibly corresponds to TRBD1 (5 bases). Germline V lookup: CDR1 ENHRY, CDR2 SYGVKD. V lost 6 bases and J lost 2, with 13 bases in between. The CDR3 runs to 14 residues. The CDR3 bases are TGTGCCATCAGCCTCGACAGTACAAACACTGAAGCTTTCTTT. Encoded protein: CAISLDSTNTEAFF.

This rearrangement joins TRBV4-3 to TRBJ2-5; D unresolved. V was cut by 0 bases and J by 6 bases, with 8 bases left in between. Germline lookup yields CDR1 LGHNA and CDR2 YSLEER. This CDR3 is 13 amino acids long. The CDR3 loop is CASSQDRRKTQYF. CDR3 nucleotides: TGCGCCAGCAGCCAAGATCGACGGAAGACCCAGTACTTC.

The table lists this clone with a few counts. V and J are TRBV6-1 and TRBJ1-1; D unresolved. Trimming shortened V by 1 base and J by 7 bases, and 19 bases separated the two germline ends. There are 16 residues in the CDR3. Germline loops: CDR1 MNHNS, CDR2 SASEGT. CDR3 nucleotide sequence: TGTGCCAGCAGTGAAGGTTCATTCGGGTTTGAAGTTGAAGCTTTCTTT. This gives the protein CASSEGSFGFEVEAFF.

This clone was seen a few times. The J gene is TRBJ2-2, the V gene TRBV25-1; tentative D call: TRBD2 (6 bases). This CDR3 region has 15 residues. CDR1 and CDR2 (germline): MGHDK, SYGVNS. V lost 5 bases and J lost 1, with 11 bases in between. CDR3 amino acids: CASSKAGRNTGELFF. The CDR3 DNA reads TGTGCCAGCAGTAAGGCCGGGAGGAACACCGGGGAGCTGTTTTTT.

The chain has TRBV5-4 and TRBJ1-1; the match to TRBD1 covers 11 bases. V lost 4 bases, J lost 5 bases, and 10 bases stayed unmatched. The CDR3 loop spans 16 amino acids. Germline V gene sequence: CDR1 SGHNT, CDR2 YYREEE (reference sequence). The DNA of the CDR3 is TGTGCCAGCAGCGCAAGGACAGGGGGCGGAAGAACTGAAGCTTTCTTT. Translation gives CASSARTGGGRTEAFF.

This clone was seen only a few times. The chain joins TRBV7-2 to TRBJ1-5; D gene ambiguous. Germline loops: CDR1 SGHTA, CDR2 FQGNSA. The length of the CDR3 is 14 residues. Trimming cost V 0 bases and J 4 bases, with 7 bases left between them. The CDR3, as DNA: TGTGCCAGCAGCTTAGCTGCAGGAAATCAGCCCCAGCATTTT. Amino acids: CASSLAAGNQPQHF. Full variable domain (rest looked up from reference TRBV7-2 and TRBJ1-5): GAGVSQSPSNKVTEKGKDVELRCDPISGHTALYWYRQSLGQGLEFLIYFQGNSAPDKSGLPSDRFSAERTGGSVSTLTIQRTQQEDSAVYLCASSLAAGNQPQHFGDGTRLSIL.

This clone was counted between two and nine times. The rearrangement uses TRBV6-1 and TRBJ1-5; maybe TRBD1 (6 bases). The germline V gene has CDR1 MNHNS and CDR2 SASEGT. Trimming pared 6 bases from V and 11 bases from J, leaving 23 bases between. The CDR3 totals 15 residues. This CDR3 is CASSKGGGEVGAQHF. The CDR3 coding sequence is TGTGCCAGCAGCAAGGGGGGCGGTGAGGTCGGGGCCCAGCATTTT.

This clone was counted between two and nine times. CDR3 in DNA: TGTGCCTGGAGTGTATACAGGAACTATGGCTACACCTTC. Translated: CAWSVYRNYGYTF. This chain uses TRBV30 with TRBJ1-2; a weak D match, TRBD1 (5 bases). The CDR3 sequence is 13 residues long. CDR1 is GTSNPN, CDR2 SVGIG, per germline (reference sequence). Trimming shortened V by 0 bases and J by 2 bases, and 7 bases separated the two germline ends. The variable domain in full, completed from reference TRBV30 and TRBJ1-2, reads SQTIHQWPATLVQPVGSPLSLECTVEGTSNPNLYWYRQAAGRGLQLLFYSVGIGQISSEVPQNLSASRPQDRQFILSSKKLLLSDSGFYLCAWSVYRNYGYTFGSGTRLTVV.

This clone turned up a few times. This chain joins TRBV7-2 and TRBJ2-3; 7 bases are shared with TRBD2. This CDR3 is built from 17 residues. Trimming at V came to 1 base and at J to 0 bases, leaving 7 bases not matched to a gene. The germline CDR1 and CDR2 sequences are SGHTA and FQGNSA. CDR3 bases: TGTGCCAGCAGCTTAGGCGCGGGGGTTTCTAGCACAGATACGCAGTATTTT. Its protein product is CASSLGAGVSSTDTQYF.

The V gene is TRBV6-5, the J gene TRBJ2-5, with a tentative D call TRBD2 (7 bases). CDR3 length: 15 residues. Germline V CDR1 and CDR2: MNHEY, SVGAGI. V gave up 3 bases and J gave up 5 bases, with 16 bases separating them. As DNA, the CDR3 is TGTGCCAGCAGTTATGGGGGGGCCTCTCCCGAGACCCAGTACTTC. It encodes CASSYGGASPETQYF.

The chain has TRBV5-1 and TRBJ1-4; tentative D call: TRBD1 (6 bases). The CDR3 contains 16 residues. The V end was cut by 4 bases, the J end by 8 bases, with 21 bases between. From germline, CDR1 is SGHRS and CDR2 YFSETQ. CDR3 protein: CASSQSPQGLQEKLFF. DNA for the CDR3: TGCGCCAGCAGCCAAAGCCCACAGGGTTTACAAGAAAAACTGTTTTTT.

This chain uses TRBV7-9 with TRBJ1-5; D remains ambiguous. This CDR3 has 13 residues. CDR1 SEHNR and CDR2 FQNEAQ come from the germline V gene (reference sequence). Trimming shortened V by 5 bases and J by 8 bases, and 13 bases separated the two germline ends. The CDR3 DNA follows: TGTGCCAGCAGCCTGGGTTTAGGAGAGCCCCAGCATTTT. Protein: CASSLGLGEPQHF.

The genes are TRBV7-8 and TRBJ2-5; 7 bases agree with TRBD1. The V gene's germline CDR1 is SGHVS and CDR2 FQNEAQ. This CDR3 spans 15 amino acids. With V trimmed by 5 bases and J by 4 bases, 10 bases remained unmatched. The CDR3 region is CASSLRQGWGETQYF. CDR3 sequence (DNA): TGTGCCAGCAGCCTTCGACAGGGATGGGGAGAGACCCAGTACTTC.